This T cell receptor beta chain was profiled in a study of blood T cell repertoires in COVID-19. The overall study: Sources were T cells, B-cell-depleted T cells, or PBMCs; the material itself was cDNA or gDNA.

Germline values: CDR1 MDHEN, CDR2 SYDVKM. The V and J ends lost 8 bases and 0 bases respectively, with 25 bases between them. This CDR3 is built from 18 residues. Generated by immunoSEQ multiplex PCR, the TCRdb table keeps only in-frame clones and is missing some. The sample includes about 270,000 clones, around 81% of them seen just once. This TCR came from an older woman with active or convalescent COVID-19. J is TRBJ1-1 and V is TRBV28, with D perhaps TRBD1 (5 bases). The sample was peripheral blood. The chain's CDR3 is CASAPPQGSDFLNTEAFF. The CDR3 bases are TGTGCCAGCGCCCCCCCCCAGGGAAGCGACTTCTTGAACACTGAAGCTTTCTTT.